A selection of T cell receptor beta chains follows, all from one sample in a study of somatic mutations in cytotoxic T cells in rheumatoid arthritis. Profiling relied on immunoSEQ multiplex PCR, and the TCRdb table lists in-frame clones only, not all of them. Counted here are about 5,600 clones, around 83% occurring once; the ten biggest clones make up 4.5% to 5.5%. Sequencing was performed on CD8+ T cells sorted from blood. The receptors derive from an adult with rheumatoid arthritis. CDR3s include the opening cysteine and the closing phenylalanine or tryptophan. D genes are given only for firm matches. Clone sizes are given selectively: once, few, many, or a class where the clone is expanded.

D	length	size	V	J	DNA	CDR3
TRBD2	16	-	TRBV4-3	TRBJ2-1	TGCGCCAGCAGCCAAGGCTTAGCGGGAGAGGGGAATGAGCAGTTCTTC	CASSQGLAGEGNEQFF
-	19	-	TRBV2	TRBJ2-7	TGTGCCAGCAGTGAAGGGCCTTCAGGGGCGCGCTTTTTTTTGTACGAGCAGTACTTC	CASSEGPSGARFFLYEQYF
TRBD1	15	-	TRBV7-9	TRBJ1-2	TGTGCCAGCAGCTTAGCAGGACAGGGGACCTATGGCTACACCTTC	CASSLAGQGTYGYTF
-	16	-	TRBV5-6	TRBJ2-3	TGTGCCAGCAGCTTAAAAGTTCCCCGCCCCACAGATACGCAGTATTTT	CASSLKVPRPTDTQYF
TRBD1	16	-	TRBV9	TRBJ1-1	TGTGCCAGCAGCGCGCACCCTGGGACAGCGAACACTGAAGCTTTCTTT	CASSAHPGTANTEAFF
TRBD2	13	-	TRBV30	TRBJ2-7	TGTGCCTGGAGTGCCGGGGGGGACTACGAGCAGTACTTC	CAWSAGGDYEQYF
-	13	few	TRBV2	TRBJ1-1	TGTGCCAGCAGCCCGGCCCCGGGGACTGAAGCTTTCTTT	CASSPAPGTEAFF
-	16	-	TRBV5-4	TRBJ2-1	TGTGCCAGCAGCTCCCCTGGGCTAGGAGGTTACAATGAGCAGTTCTTC	CASSSPGLGGYNEQFF
-	15	-	TRBV7-8	TRBJ2-1	TGTGCCAGCAGCTTAGCGGCAGGGGGGTTCGATGAGCAGTTCTTC	CASSLAAGGFDEQFF
TRBD2	14	-	TRBV7-8	TRBJ2-7	TGTGCCAGCAGTAGCGGGAGGGAGGTGGGCGAGCGGTACTTC	CASSSGREVGERYF